This T cell receptor beta chain emerged from a study of T-cell memory formation after mild COVID-19. Constant-segment primers and 5'RACE yielded cDNA libraries for TCR alpha and TCR beta, each carrying sample barcodes and UMIs. TCRdb re-derived calls from the 5' RACE reads in MiXCR, one entry per CDR3 protein. The sample lists roughly 410,000 distinct CDR3 sequences, 24% occurring once. CDR1 is SGHRS and CDR2 is YFSETQ in the germline V gene. After removal of 3 bases from V and 3 bases from J, the junction contained 1 base not matched to a gene. The CDR3 length is 13 residues. V and J are TRBV5-1 and TRBJ1-2; 8 positions match TRBD1. Source material: PBMCs or a T cell subset sorted from them (not recorded which). The TCR was taken from an adult woman who had mild COVID-19 (a few samples of this study predate the infection). Cell type and time point are not known. CDR3: CASSWGQDYGYTF. The CDR3 coding sequence is TGCGCCAGCAGCTGGGGACAGGACTATGGCTACACCTTC. The variable domain in full, completed from reference TRBV5-1 and TRBJ1-2, reads KAGVTQTPRYLIKTRGQQVTLSCSPISGHRSVSWYQQTPGQGLQFLFEYFSETQRNKGNFPGRFSGRQFSNSRSEMNVSTLELGDSALYLCASSWGQDYGYTFGSGTRLTVV.